The text below deals with one T cell receptor (beta chain). The authors' processing: The assay estimated nucleated cells by amplifying reference gene primers. Clones were read by immunoSEQ multiplex PCR, and TCRdb kept only the in-frame ones, dropping some. Clone size and V and J calls were adopted from that table, with D and trimming inferred from the DNA. The profile shows some 26,000 clones, approximately 90% of them singletons. This specimen belongs to a study of blood T cell repertoires in COVID-19. As for the study in general: Both acute and convalescent COVID-19 samples were obtained from the United States, Italy and Spain. T cells, B-cell-depleted T cells, or PBMCs supplied cDNA or gDNA.

CDR1 and CDR2 from the germline V gene are LGHNT and FRNRAP. Germline trimming cut 5 bases from V and 4 bases from J; bases unmatched to any gene: 6. The CDR3 runs to 14 residues. This chain joins TRBV12-5 and TRBJ2-7; TRBD1 matches 9 bases. The sample comprised peripheral blood. The sequence was obtained from a human donor with active COVID-19. The donor label of this sample is uncertain. Here the CDR3 reads CASGQQGARYEQYF. Written as DNA, the CDR3 is TGTGCTAGTGGTCAACAGGGGGCGCGATACGAGCAGTACTTC.